This TCR beta chain stems from a study of blood T cell repertoires in COVID-19. Overall study context: Collection of acute and convalescent COVID-19 samples took place in the United States, Italy and Spain.

V lost 7 bases and J lost 5; bases outside the gene matches: 6. The CDR3 has 13 amino acids. Germline V lookup: CDR1 LNHDA, CDR2 SQIVND (reference sequence). Per the authors' pipeline: Cell counts per sample came from amplifying reference gene primers. Profiling relied on immunoSEQ multiplex PCR, and the TCRdb table lists in-frame clones only, not all of them. D and trimming come from the DNA, and the V and J calls and clone size come from that table. The sample consists of about 670,000 clones, 80% to 90% of them appearing once. This chain joins TRBV19 and TRBJ1-1; 8 bases are a match to TRBD1. The sequencing input was peripheral blood. The source of this sequence is a young woman with acute or convalescent COVID-19. The CDR3 bases are TGTGCCAGTAACCAGGGGGCGAGGACTGAAGCTTTCTTT. Translation gives CASNQGARTEAFF.